This is a list of T cell receptor beta chains from one sample in a study of cytomegalovirus exposure and HLA in healthy donors. The table came from immunoSEQ multiplex PCR; TCRdb's copy has only in-frame clones and leaves some out. The sample contains 150,000 to 180,000 clones, approximately 72% of which appear only once. Sequencing was done on a sample of PBMCs. Receptor source: a man aged 18-30 years in good health and CMV-seronegative. Each CDR3 is given with its conserved first and last residue. The D gene is left open where the match is weak. Rows give clone size only sometimes, using once, few, many, or a class for an expanded clone.

clone size,J gene,V gene,D gene,CDR3 protein,CDR3 DNA
NA,TRBJ1-2,TRBV5-6,NA,CASSLLSLEGYTF,TGTGCCAGCAGCTTATTATCTCTCGAGGGCTACACCTTC
NA,TRBJ2-1,TRBV29-1,NA,CSGSTYNEQFF,TGCAGCGGGTCGACATACAATGAGCAGTTCTTC
NA,TRBJ1-1,TRBV5-5,NA,CASSLETGIEAFF,TGTGCCAGCAGCTTGGAGACGGGGATTGAAGCTTTCTTT
NA,TRBJ1-4,TRBV5-4,TRBD1,CASSRGQDPTNEKLFF,TGTGCCAGCAGCAGGGGACAGGATCCAACTAATGAAAAACTGTTTTTT
NA,TRBJ1-6,TRBV29-1,TRBD1,CSARTGSNSPLHF,TGCAGCGCCCGGACAGGGAGTAATTCACCCCTCCACTTT
NA,TRBJ1-1,TRBV27,TRBD1,CASSFTRRQGLNTEAFF,TGTGCCAGCAGTTTTACCCGAAGACAGGGCTTGAACACTGAAGCTTTCTTT
NA,TRBJ2-4,TRBV10-1,TRBD2,CASSESTGGSQYF,TGCGCCAGCAGTGAGTCGACGGGGGGAAGTCAGTACTTC
NA,TRBJ1-3,TRBV9,NA,CASSVDGSGNTIYF,TGTGCCAGCAGCGTAGACGGGTCGGGAAACACCATATATTTT
once,TRBJ2-2,TRBV9,TRBD2,CASSPAASGVGELFF,TGTGCCAGCAGCCCAGCGGCTAGCGGGGTCGGGGAGCTGTTTTTT
NA,TRBJ1-1,TRBV2,NA,CASSPGSQAFF,TGTGCCAGCAGCCCAGGGTCCCAAGCTTTCTTT
NA,TRBJ2-5,TRBV7-9,NA,CASSLDGVPGTQYF,TGTGCCAGCAGCTTAGACGGAGTCCCGGGGACCCAGTACTTC
NA,TRBJ1-5,TRBV4-1,TRBD1,CASSRVPGQGYQPQHF,TGCGCCAGCAGCCGAGTTCCGGGACAGGGTTATCAGCCCCAGCATTTT
NA,TRBJ1-1,TRBV9,NA,CASSVLSRGSTEAFF,TGTGCCAGCAGCGTGTTGTCTAGAGGGAGCACTGAAGCTTTCTTT